The 9 T cell receptor beta chains below all came from one sample that was sequenced in a study of cytomegalovirus exposure and HLA in healthy donors. PCR used 60 Vbeta primers and 13 Jbeta primers. Some clones are missing from TCRdb's copy, which holds only in-frame ones; the method was immunoSEQ multiplex PCR. Here the sample spans 210,000 or so clones, around 80% being singletons. The sample taken for sequencing was PBMCs. These receptors were collected from a woman aged 55-69 years in good health and CMV-seropositive.

V gene TRBV19 combines with J gene TRBJ1-1, with D maybe TRBD1 (6 bases). Per germline, CDR1 LNHDA and CDR2 SQIVND (reference sequence). Trimming stripped 7 bases from V and 5 bases from J, with 14 bases between. CDR3 length equals 13 residues. CDR3 DNA sequence: TGTGCCAGTACCACATCCAGGGGTACTGAAGCTTTCTTT. As protein: CASTTSRGTEAFF.

The V call is TRBV2, the J call TRBJ1-5, with D unclear. Germline CDR1 SNHLY, CDR2 FYNNEI. This CDR3 comprises 15 residues. The V end lost 2 bases, the J end lost 4 bases, and 12 bases lay between the germline ends. In DNA, the CDR3 is TGTGCCAGCAGTGAAATGGGCGAAATGAATCAGCCCCAGCATTTT. Its translation is CASSEMGEMNQPQHF.

The rearrangement uses TRBV5-1 and TRBJ2-2; unclear D gene. The CDR3 is 15 residues long. Germline values: CDR1 SGHRS, CDR2 YFSETQ. V dropped 0 bases and J dropped 6 bases, with 12 bases sitting between them. Here the CDR3 DNA reads TGCGCCAGCAGCTTGGAACCCGAGCCCCCCGGGGAGCTGTTTTTT. Residues: CASSLEPEPPGELFF.

The gene calls are TRBV11-3 and TRBJ2-2; TRBD2 matches at 13 bases. CDR1 and CDR2 (germline): SGHNT, YENEEA. V shed 5 bases, J shed 4 bases, and the junction held 4 bases outside the gene matches. This CDR3 spans 16 amino acids. The CDR3 DNA reads TGTGCCAGCAGCACACGGACTAGCGGGGGCACCGGGGAGCTGTTTTTT. Amino acid sequence: CASSTRTSGGTGELFF.

The chain couples TRBV2 to TRBJ2-6; 10 bases fit TRBD1. The CDR3 runs to 18 residues. Per germline, CDR1 SNHLY and CDR2 FYNNEI. V trimming: 7 bases; J trimming: 0 bases; junction bases outside the gene matches: 9. Written as DNA, the CDR3 is TGTGCCAGCATCTCGGACAGGGGGGCCCACTCTGGGGCCAACGTCCTGACTTTC. This codes for CASISDRGAHSGANVLTF.

The chain is built from TRBV2 and TRBJ2-6, with D maybe TRBD2 (5 bases). Trimming took off 7 bases at V and 0 bases at J, with 10 bases between the two ends. Germline CDR1 and CDR2: SNHLY and FYNNEI. This CDR3 is built from 15 residues. The CDR3 loop is CASMGEASGANVLTF. The CDR3 DNA is TGTGCCAGCATGGGAGAGGCCTCTGGGGCCAACGTCCTGACTTTC.

The chain employs TRBV6-5 and TRBJ1-2; D is ambiguous. The germline gives CDR1 MNHEY, CDR2 SVGAGI. The germline V and J ends were trimmed by 0 bases and 8 bases, with 16 bases remaining between them. The CDR3 length is 15 residues. The CDR3 is CASSYSHREGGGYTF. The CDR3 DNA sequence: TGTGCCAGCAGTTACTCCCATAGGGAGGGTGGAGGCTACACCTTC.

The chain couples TRBV30 to TRBJ1-3, with D uncertain. Germline V gives CDR1 GTSNPN, CDR2 SVGIG (reference sequence). The CDR3 extends over 13 amino acids. Trimming took 4 bases from V and 3 from J, leaving 10 bases between them. The DNA for the CDR3 is TGTGCCTGGATGACACACGGTGGAAACACCATATATTTT. This codes for CAWMTHGGNTIYF.

The chain joins TRBV7-2 to TRBJ2-3, with 8 positions matching TRBD1. CDR3 length: 14 amino acids. Germline V gives CDR1 SGHTA, CDR2 FQGNSA. V lost 3 bases, J lost 4 bases, and 3 bases stayed unmatched. In DNA form, the CDR3 reads TGTGCCAGCAGCTTCGGACAGGGCGCAGATACGCAGTATTTT. Amino acids: CASSFGQGADTQYF.